This T cell receptor beta chain was recovered during a study of blood T cells in healthy people across ages. This clonotype was seen a handful of times. Its matching antigen is unknown. Next came a second PCR, run for about 6 to 11 cycles, which used a sample-barcoded 5' primer along with a J-beta primer mix. TCRdb used MiXCR to reprocess the 5' RACE reads, holding one entry per CDR3 protein. The table includes 850,000 to 1,000,000 distinct CDR3 sequences, roughly 51% detected once. Study-level points and caveats: Measured against age, TCR beta diversity per million T cells decreased in a roughly linear manner.

The CDR3 spans 16 residues. The V gene's germline CDR1 is SGHVS and CDR2 FQNEAQ. V lost 1 base and J 2 bases, leaving 12 bases between the germline ends. This TCR was sampled from a woman in her sixties in good health. What was sequenced was blood. This sequence joins TRBV7-8 and TRBJ1-5, with D possibly matching TRBD1 (5 bases). The CDR3 here is CASSLVGALGNQPQHF. The CDR3 region has the DNA TGTGCCAGCAGCTTAGTAGGGGCTCTGGGCAATCAGCCCCAGCATTTT.